What follows is one TCR beta chain and its context. In the study's own analysis: Amplification of reference gene primers provided the estimated nucleated cell counts. The table came from immunoSEQ multiplex PCR; TCRdb's copy has only in-frame clones and leaves some out. The V and J calls and clone size come from that table; D and trimming were worked out from the DNA. The sample has around 370,000 clones, 87% seen once. The sample comes from a study of blood T cell repertoires in COVID-19. The overall study: Acute and convalescent COVID-19 samples came from the United States, Italy and Spain.

Patients of the Seattle cohort, enrolled during active infection, were followed longitudinally. This TCR came from a woman aged 45-65 years with COVID-19, enrolled during active disease. The sample taken for sequencing was peripheral blood.

The CDR3 DNA reads TGTGCCAGCAGCCTCCCTACTAGCGGGAGCTCCTCCTACAATGAGCAGTTCTTC. Translating gives CASSLPTSGSSSYNEQFF. The genes are TRBV7-2 and TRBJ2-1, with 11 bases matching TRBD2. The CDR3 covers 18 residues. Trimming cost V 5 bases and J 0 bases; bases outside gene matches: 9. Germline CDR1 reads SGHTA; CDR2 reads FQGNSA.